This record looks at one T cell receptor beta chain sequence and its context. Random hexamers were used to reverse transcribe roughly 0.5 to 1 ug of RNA. From the immunoSEQ multiplex PCR reads, TCRdb called clonotypes with MiXCR, one entry per CDR3 protein. The repertoire has approximately 49,000 distinct CDR3 sequences, roughly 94% of them found once; the top ten carry less than 0.8%. The entry originates in a study of CD8 T cells in Susac syndrome. The sequence was collected from a human donor with Susac syndrome. Sequences were obtained from CD8+ T cells from PBMCs.

This CDR3 is CAWSVGSGELFF. The CDR3 DNA is TGTGCCTGGAGTGTAGGGTCCGGGGAGCTGTTTTTT. The genes are TRBV30 and TRBJ2-2; D gene uncertain. V lost 0 bases to trimming and J lost 6 bases, with 5 bases between them. The CDR3 contains 12 residues. Germline values: CDR1 GTSNPN, CDR2 SVGIG (reference sequence).